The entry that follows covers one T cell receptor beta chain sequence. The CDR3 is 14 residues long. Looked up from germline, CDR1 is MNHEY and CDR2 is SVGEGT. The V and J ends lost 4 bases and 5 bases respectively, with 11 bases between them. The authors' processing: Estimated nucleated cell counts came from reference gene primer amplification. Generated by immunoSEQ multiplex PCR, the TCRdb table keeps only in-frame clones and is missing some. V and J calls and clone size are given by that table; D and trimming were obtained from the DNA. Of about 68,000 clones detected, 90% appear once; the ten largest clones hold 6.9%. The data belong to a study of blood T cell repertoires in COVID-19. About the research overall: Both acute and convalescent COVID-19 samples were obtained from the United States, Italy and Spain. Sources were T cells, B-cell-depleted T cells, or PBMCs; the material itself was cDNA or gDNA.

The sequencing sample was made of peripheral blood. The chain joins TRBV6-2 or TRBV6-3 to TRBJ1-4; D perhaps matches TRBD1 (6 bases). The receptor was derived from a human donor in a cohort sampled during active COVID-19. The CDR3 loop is CASSSRDINEKLFF. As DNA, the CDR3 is TGTGCCAGCAGTTCCCGGGACATAAATGAAAAACTGTTTTTT.